The 8 T cell receptor beta chains below were found in one sample sequenced in a study of T cell repertoires in cytomegalovirus infection. Their cognate antigens are unknown. Each CDR3 protein is one row after TCRdb ran MiXCR on the reads. The sample consists of about 470,000 distinct CDR3 sequences, about 42% of them appearing once. This sample comprised cultured PBMCs, obtained from culture after CMV antigen stimulation. The receptors were sampled from a human donor in good health (CMV status not recorded). Some clones in this sample may be carry-over from other donors' samples.

This clonotype was detected only a few times. This rearrangement joins TRBV14 to TRBJ2-1; 7 nucleotides align to TRBD2. The ends lost 2 bases at V and 10 bases at J; junction bases unmatched: 8. The germline V gene encodes CDR1 SGHDN and CDR2 FVKESK. The CDR3 has 14 residues. This chain's CDR3 is CASSQYGLVKEQFF. As DNA, the CDR3 is TGTGCCAGCAGCCAATATGGACTAGTTAAGGAGCAGTTCTTC.

The sample holds a few counts of this clonotype. The chain joins TRBV6-2 or TRBV6-3 to TRBJ2-2; D might be TRBD2 (5 bases). CDR3 length: 13 residues. V lost 4 bases, J lost 6 bases, and 9 bases lay in between. From germline, CDR1 is MNHEY and CDR2 SVGEGT. The CDR3 loop reads CASSSGLSGELFF. The CDR3, as DNA: TGTGCCAGCAGTTCCGGACTTTCCGGGGAGCTGTTTTTT.

V usage is TRBV19 and J usage is TRBJ2-7; tentatively, D is TRBD1 (6 bases). The V gene lost 3 bases and the J gene lost 1 base, with 7 bases spanning the gap. There are 13 residues in the CDR3. CDR1 LNHDA and CDR2 SQIVND come from the germline V gene (reference sequence). CDR3 coding DNA: TGTGCCAGTAGTATTGGACAGTCCTACGAGCAGTACTTC. Its translation is CASSIGQSYEQYF.

The chain is built from TRBV19 and TRBJ2-3; tentative D call: TRBD2 (5 bases). CDR1 is LNHDA, CDR2 SQIVND, per germline (reference sequence). The CDR3 sequence is 16 residues long. V lost 1 base and J 3 bases, leaving 14 bases between the germline ends. CDR3 DNA: TGTGCCAGTAGTATAGGTAACAGCGGTACAACAGATACGCAGTATTTT. This encodes CASSIGNSGTTDTQYF.

V usage is TRBV5-4 and J usage is TRBJ1-2; TRBD1 matches 8 bases. Germline V gene lookup returns CDR1 SGHNT and CDR2 YYREEE (reference sequence). The V and J ends lost 3 bases and 0 bases, in that order; junction bases with no gene match: 7. This CDR3 comprises 16 residues. The DNA of the CDR3 is TGTGCCAGCAGCTCAAGGACAGGGTTGACTAACTATGGCTACACCTTC. Its protein product is CASSSRTGLTNYGYTF.

This clonotype was seen a few times. V and J are TRBV7-6 and TRBJ2-5; D not certain. V shed 0 bases and J shed 0 bases, with 5 bases lying between them. Per the germline V gene, CDR1 is SGHVS and CDR2 is FNYEAQ. The length of the CDR3 is 14 residues. For the CDR3, the DNA is TGTGCCAGCAGCTTAGCGGGGAACCAAGAGACCCAGTACTTC. This gives the protein CASSLAGNQETQYF.

The gene calls are TRBV7-2 and TRBJ2-1, with 7 bases identical to TRBD2. With V trimmed by 1 base and J by 9 bases, 6 bases remained unmatched. Germline CDR1 SGHTA, CDR2 FQGNSA. This CDR3 is 14 amino acids long. CDR3 loop: CASSLEREGVEQFF. CDR3 in DNA: TGTGCCAGCAGCTTAGAGCGGGAAGGGGTTGAGCAGTTCTTC.

The CDR3 DNA sequence: TGCAGTGCTACCCCCCGAGGGGGTTCCTACGAGCAGTACTTC. Translation: CSATPRGGSYEQYF. This chain links TRBV20-1 with TRBJ2-7, with D possibly TRBD1 on 6 matching bases. Germline CDR1 DFQATT, CDR2 SNEGSKA (reference sequence). The CDR3 is 14 amino acids. The V end was cut by 4 bases, the J end by 1 base, with 14 bases between.